Listed here is a single TCR beta chain. The data are from a study of CD8 T cells in Susac syndrome. RNA amounts of 0.5 to 1 ug underwent reverse transcription with random hexamers. The immunoSEQ assay covered 54 Vbeta and 13 Jbeta segments for CDR3. TCRdb passed the immunoSEQ multiplex PCR reads through MiXCR, listing each CDR3 protein once. The sample shows roughly 180,000 distinct CDR3 sequences, 90% to 95% of them seen only once. The T cells that were sequenced for TCR beta were CD8+ and CD4+ cells from blood. The multiple sclerosis control group was made up of treatment-naive patients with stable or active relapsing-remitting disease. The germline V gene has CDR1 SGHTA and CDR2 FQGNSA. This CDR3 region has 14 residues. Trimming took off 5 bases at V and 5 bases at J, with 12 bases between the two ends.

This sequence originates from a human donor with multiple sclerosis. This chain joins TRBV7-2 and TRBJ2-2, with D possibly matching TRBD2 (6 bases). The sample comprised CD4+ T cells from PBMCs. The CDR3 loop reads CASSRGTPTGELFF. CDR3 nucleotide sequence: TGTGCCAGCAGCCGGGGGACGCCTACCGGGGAGCTGTTTTTT.